This T cell receptor beta chain appears in the sequencing data of a study of type 1 regulatory T cells. Study background: T-allo10 is an in vitro-generated, Tr1-enriched CD4 T cell product specific for alloantigen.

TCRdb independently ran MiXCR on the reads; one entry per CDR3 protein. This table holds 90,000 to 100,000 distinct CDR3 sequences, about 28% found once. The CDR3 length is 16 residues. Germline V gene sequence: CDR1 SNHLY, CDR2 FYNNEI. V gave up 5 bases and J gave up 4 bases, with 19 bases separating them. The V call is TRBV2, the J call TRBJ2-3; TRBD1 or TRBD2 may be the D gene (5 bases each). Sequencing was carried out using CD4+ T cells, either the whole sample or a sorted fraction (not recorded which). The TCR comes from a human donor in good health. The CDR3 spells CASSPTRTRGADTQYF. Written as DNA, the CDR3 is TGTGCCAGCAGTCCAACTCGGACCCGGGGCGCAGATACGCAGTATTTT.